This entry is about one T cell receptor (beta chain). Its antigen is still unknown. This record belongs to a study of T cell responses to AZD1222 COVID-19 vaccine. General study points: The span of vaccine-associated CD4 TCRs extended across spike, with dominance at 160-218 and 743-854. Breadth and depth of Spike-specific TCRs rose after two AZD1222 doses. Within unmutated variant regions lay the reported targets of nearly half of spike-specific TCRs. Sampling captured repertoires only after the peak T cell response.

Assay: immunoSEQ multiplex PCR; the TCRdb copy retains only in-frame clones and omits some. This table holds fewer than 200,000 clones, roughly 87% found once. The V gene lost 0 bases and the J gene lost 5 bases, with 18 bases spanning the gap. The germline V gene has CDR1 SGHDT and CDR2 YYEEEE. The CDR3 is 16 amino acids. The sample in question was peripheral blood, obtained 28 days after the second AZD1222 dose. This chain links TRBV5-6 with TRBJ2-7, with D perhaps TRBD1 or TRBD2 (5 bases each). The source of this sequence is an adult who received the AZD1222 COVID-19 vaccine. The CDR3 nucleotides are TGTGCCAGCAGCTTGGAGGCGTTGCAGGGACGCAACGAGCAGTACTTC. Its protein product is CASSLEALQGRNEQYF.